The subject of this entry is one T cell receptor (beta chain). TCRdb's copy holds only in-frame clones and misses some; the assay was immunoSEQ multiplex PCR. The sample lists some 60,000 clones, around 87% occurring once. The sample is drawn from a study of OX40 agonist ivuxolimab in advanced cancers. Trimming left V 3 bases short and J 6 bases short, with 14 bases between. The CDR3 has 15 residues. Germline V CDR1 and CDR2: SGHTA, FQGTGA. Cycle 7 day 1, cycle 4 day 1, and baseline were the timepoints at which blood was sampled. The material sequenced was CD4+ or CD8+ T cells sorted from blood, taken in a trial of the OX40 agonist ivuxolimab. The rearrangement joins TRBV7-3 to TRBJ2-2; maybe TRBD1 (7 bases). The clonotype originates from an adult with an advanced solid tumor such as melanoma, head and neck, liver or kidney cancer. The CDR3 DNA reads as TGTGCCAGCAGCTTTAACCAGGGGGGAGCCGGGGAGCTGTTTTTT. Protein sequence: CASSFNQGGAGELFF.